These T cell receptor beta chains were read from a single sample in a study of T-cell memory formation after mild COVID-19. TCRdb processed the 5' RACE reads anew with MiXCR; each CDR3 protein has one entry. This repertoire shows under 200,000 distinct CDR3 sequences, about 28% found once; its top ten account for more than 10%. The sequenced material came from PBMCs or a T cell subset sorted from them (not recorded which). Every receptor here comes from an adult woman who had mild COVID-19 (a few samples of this study predate the infection). Cell type and time point are not known. CDR3s include the opening cysteine and the closing phenylalanine or tryptophan. The order of the fields is CDR3 DNA, CDR3 protein, D gene, J gene, clone size, V gene. A D gene is named only where the DNA matches it firmly. The listing skips clone size in some rows; elsewhere it reads once, few, many or a size class.

cdr3_nt: TGCGCCAGCAGACAACCCGCTCTCCGACAGGGTCCGGGTGGGGCCAACGTCCTGACTTTC
cdr3_aa: CASRQPALRQGPGGANVLTF
d_call: TRBD1
j_call: TRBJ2-6
clone_size: -
v_call: TRBV4-1

cdr3_nt: TGTGCCAGCATCGGAAGGGCAGACACCGGGGAGCTGTTTTTT
cdr3_aa: CASIGRADTGELFF
d_call: -
j_call: TRBJ2-2
clone_size: -
v_call: TRBV21-1

cdr3_nt: TGTGCCAGCAGCCGGACGGGTCTAGCGGGAACAGATACGCAGTATTTT
cdr3_aa: CASSRTGLAGTDTQYF
d_call: TRBD2
j_call: TRBJ2-3
clone_size: -
v_call: TRBV11-3

cdr3_nt: TGTGCCAGCACCACGCCGGATCAGCCCCAGCATTTT
cdr3_aa: CASTTPDQPQHF
d_call: -
j_call: TRBJ1-5
clone_size: -
v_call: TRBV7-3

cdr3_nt: TGTGCCAGCAGCGTTTACCCCCAGCTAGCGGAGTACAATGAGCAGTTCTTC
cdr3_aa: CASSVYPQLAEYNEQFF
d_call: TRBD2
j_call: TRBJ2-1
clone_size: -
v_call: TRBV9

cdr3_nt: TGCGCCAGCAGCTTCCGGGGGGTCAACATGAACACTGAAGCTTTCTTT
cdr3_aa: CASSFRGVNMNTEAFF
d_call: -
j_call: TRBJ1-1
clone_size: -
v_call: TRBV5-1

cdr3_nt: TGTGCCAGCAGCTTTGGGGCAGGGGGCTACGAGCAGTACTTC
cdr3_aa: CASSFGAGGYEQYF
d_call: TRBD1
j_call: TRBJ2-7
clone_size: many
v_call: TRBV7-2

cdr3_nt: TGCAGTGCGGCGATCCCGCGGGCAGACAGTTCCTACGAGCAGTACTTC
cdr3_aa: CSAAIPRADSSYEQYF
d_call: -
j_call: TRBJ2-7
clone_size: few
v_call: TRBV20-1

cdr3_nt: TGCAGTTCTGCCCCGGGACCGAACTCCTACAATGAGCAGTTCTTC
cdr3_aa: CSSAPGPNSYNEQFF
d_call: -
j_call: TRBJ2-1
clone_size: few
v_call: TRBV20-1

cdr3_nt: TGTGCCAGCAGTTACCAAACCGTAGGAGATACGCAGTATTTT
cdr3_aa: CASSYQTVGDTQYF
d_call: -
j_call: TRBJ2-3
clone_size: -
v_call: TRBV6-5

cdr3_nt: TGTGCCAGCAGCTTGAGGGGGGGCGCTGGATATGGCTACACCTTC
cdr3_aa: CASSLRGGAGYGYTF
d_call: -
j_call: TRBJ1-2
clone_size: few
v_call: TRBV7-9

cdr3_nt: TGCGCCAGCAGCTGGGGTCGGGGGATTCCCTACGAGCAGTACTTC
cdr3_aa: CASSWGRGIPYEQYF
d_call: -
j_call: TRBJ2-7
clone_size: -
v_call: TRBV5-1

cdr3_nt: TGTGCCAGCATCGGACTCATGGGGGAGACCCAGTACTTC
cdr3_aa: CASIGLMGETQYF
d_call: -
j_call: TRBJ2-5
clone_size: -
v_call: TRBV2

cdr3_nt: TGTGCCACCAGTGATCCTCGGACAGGGGTCCAAGAGACCCAGTACTTC
cdr3_aa: CATSDPRTGVQETQYF
d_call: TRBD1
j_call: TRBJ2-5
clone_size: -
v_call: TRBV24-1

cdr3_nt: TGCAGCGTTGTTACAACTTATGAAAAACTGTTTTTT
cdr3_aa: CSVVTTYEKLFF
d_call: -
j_call: TRBJ1-4
clone_size: few
v_call: TRBV29-1

cdr3_nt: TGCAGCGTTGTTGAGGACAGGGTCGTCGAGCAGTACTTC
cdr3_aa: CSVVEDRVVEQYF
d_call: TRBD1
j_call: TRBJ2-7
clone_size: -
v_call: TRBV29-1

cdr3_nt: TGCAGCGTTGGGCCGGGAGTGAGTGAGACCCAGTACTTC
cdr3_aa: CSVGPGVSETQYF
d_call: -
j_call: TRBJ2-5
clone_size: -
v_call: TRBV29-1

cdr3_nt: TGTGCCAGCAGCGAAACGCGGGGAACCGGGGAGCTGTTTTTT
cdr3_aa: CASSETRGTGELFF
d_call: -
j_call: TRBJ2-2
clone_size: few
v_call: TRBV6-6

cdr3_nt: TGTGCCACCAGTCGTCCGACGGGGTCCTCCTACGAGCAGTACTTC
cdr3_aa: CATSRPTGSSYEQYF
d_call: -
j_call: TRBJ2-7
clone_size: few
v_call: TRBV24-1

cdr3_nt: TGCAGCGTCACCCCTGGGTGGACCGGGGAGCTGTTTTTT
cdr3_aa: CSVTPGWTGELFF
d_call: -
j_call: TRBJ2-2
clone_size: few
v_call: TRBV29-1

cdr3_nt: TGTGCCAGCAGCTTACAAGGGGACACAGATACGCAGTATTTT
cdr3_aa: CASSLQGDTDTQYF
d_call: -
j_call: TRBJ2-3
clone_size: -
v_call: TRBV7-3

cdr3_nt: TGTGCCAGCAGTGAAGGCCAGGGGTACAATGAGCAGTTCTTC
cdr3_aa: CASSEGQGYNEQFF
d_call: -
j_call: TRBJ2-1
clone_size: few
v_call: TRBV2

cdr3_nt: TGTGCCAGCGGGGGGACCTACGAGCAGTACTTC
cdr3_aa: CASGGTYEQYF
d_call: -
j_call: TRBJ2-7
clone_size: few
v_call: TRBV2

cdr3_nt: TGTGCCAGTACGAACAACCCTATAGATACGCAGTATTTT
cdr3_aa: CASTNNPIDTQYF
d_call: -
j_call: TRBJ2-3
clone_size: few
v_call: TRBV6-5

cdr3_nt: TGTGCCAGCTCCTACACCCGGGAGACCCAGTACTTC
cdr3_aa: CASSYTRETQYF
d_call: -
j_call: TRBJ2-5
clone_size: -
v_call: TRBV18

cdr3_nt: TGTGCCAGCAGCGTAGGGGGGAGTCGAAACACTGAAGCTTTCTTT
cdr3_aa: CASSVGGSRNTEAFF
d_call: -
j_call: TRBJ1-1
clone_size: -
v_call: TRBV9

cdr3_nt: TGCGCCAGCAGTCAATCGGAGGACAGGCCGTTTGGAGATTCACCCCTCCACTTT
cdr3_aa: CASSQSEDRPFGDSPLHF
d_call: TRBD1
j_call: TRBJ1-6
clone_size: -
v_call: TRBV23-1

cdr3_nt: TGCAGTGCCGAGGGGACTAGCCCCAAAAACATTCAGTACTTC
cdr3_aa: CSAEGTSPKNIQYF
d_call: TRBD2
j_call: TRBJ2-4
clone_size: -
v_call: TRBV20-1

cdr3_nt: TGCGCCAGCAGCCGGGACAGGGTCTCTGACAGGGGCTACACCTTC
cdr3_aa: CASSRDRVSDRGYTF
d_call: TRBD1
j_call: TRBJ1-2
clone_size: -
v_call: TRBV4-1

cdr3_nt: TGCGCCAGCAGCCCCTGGGACCGCTCGGGCGCTGAAGCTTTCTTT
cdr3_aa: CASSPWDRSGAEAFF
d_call: -
j_call: TRBJ1-1
clone_size: few
v_call: TRBV4-1

cdr3_nt: TGTGCCAGCAGCCGCCAGGGGATGGCAGATACGCAGTATTTT
cdr3_aa: CASSRQGMADTQYF
d_call: -
j_call: TRBJ2-3
clone_size: -
v_call: TRBV12-3/TRBV12-4

cdr3_nt: TGTGCCAGCAGTTTCGGGGGACAGACCTATGGCTACACCTTC
cdr3_aa: CASSFGGQTYGYTF
d_call: TRBD1
j_call: TRBJ1-2
clone_size: -
v_call: TRBV27

cdr3_nt: TGTGCCAGCAGCTTAAGCGGCGGGAGCTCCTACAATGAGCAGTTCTTC
cdr3_aa: CASSLSGGSSYNEQFF
d_call: TRBD2
j_call: TRBJ2-1
clone_size: few
v_call: TRBV7-3

cdr3_nt: TGCGCCAGCAGCCCGGGGACAGGCGCCAATGAGCAGTTCTTC
cdr3_aa: CASSPGTGANEQFF
d_call: TRBD1
j_call: TRBJ2-1
clone_size: few
v_call: TRBV5-1

cdr3_nt: TGTGCCAGCAGTTCTAGGGGGCCTATCTCCTACGAGCAGTACTTC
cdr3_aa: CASSSRGPISYEQYF
d_call: TRBD1
j_call: TRBJ2-7
clone_size: -
v_call: TRBV5-5

cdr3_nt: TGTGCCAGCAGCTTAGAGGGTAGCGGGATAACCCAGCAGTATTTT
cdr3_aa: CASSLEGSGITQQYF
d_call: TRBD2
j_call: TRBJ2-3
clone_size: -
v_call: TRBV7-2

cdr3_nt: TGTGCCAGCAGCTCCCCGCTCTGGGGAGGGAGGAGAAGCTCTGGGGCCAACGTCCTGACTTTC
cdr3_aa: CASSSPLWGGRRSSGANVLTF
d_call: TRBD2
j_call: TRBJ2-6
clone_size: once
v_call: TRBV7-9

cdr3_nt: TGTGCCAGCAGTTCGGGGGGGACCGCCGGCTCCTACAATGAGCAGTTCTTC
cdr3_aa: CASSSGGTAGSYNEQFF
d_call: TRBD2
j_call: TRBJ2-1
clone_size: -
v_call: TRBV12-3/TRBV12-4

cdr3_nt: TGTGCCAGCAGCTCTCCCTTTTGGGCGGGAACCACAGATACGCAGTATTTT
cdr3_aa: CASSSPFWAGTTDTQYF
d_call: -
j_call: TRBJ2-3
clone_size: few
v_call: TRBV7-2

cdr3_nt: TGTGCCAGCAGTTTATTTACAGATCCAGATACGCAGTATTTT
cdr3_aa: CASSLFTDPDTQYF
d_call: -
j_call: TRBJ2-3
clone_size: -
v_call: TRBV12-3/TRBV12-4

cdr3_nt: TGTGCCACCAGCAGAGCCGGGGGGCTCTACGAGCAGTACTTC
cdr3_aa: CATSRAGGLYEQYF
d_call: -
j_call: TRBJ2-7
clone_size: -
v_call: TRBV15

cdr3_nt: TGCGCCAGCAGTCTTAGCAGCGGGAGGTGGACTCCCACAGATACGCAGTATTTT
cdr3_aa: CASSLSSGRWTPTDTQYF
d_call: TRBD2
j_call: TRBJ2-3
clone_size: -
v_call: TRBV4-3

cdr3_nt: TGTGCCAGCAGCCCTAGGACTAGCGGGCGCACAGATACGCAGTATTTT
cdr3_aa: CASSPRTSGRTDTQYF
d_call: TRBD2
j_call: TRBJ2-3
clone_size: -
v_call: TRBV3-1

cdr3_nt: TGCAGTGCTAGTCGGGTCGGAACGAGCACAGATACGCAGTATTTT
cdr3_aa: CSASRVGTSTDTQYF
d_call: -
j_call: TRBJ2-3
clone_size: -
v_call: TRBV20-1

cdr3_nt: TGCGCCAGCAGCCCCCTGGGCTCCTACGAGCAGTACTTC
cdr3_aa: CASSPLGSYEQYF
d_call: -
j_call: TRBJ2-7
clone_size: few
v_call: TRBV10-2

cdr3_nt: TGTGCCACCACGGGCACAGTGGGAGTAATCCACAATGAGCAGTTCTTC
cdr3_aa: CATTGTVGVIHNEQFF
d_call: -
j_call: TRBJ2-1
clone_size: -
v_call: TRBV15

cdr3_nt: TGTGCCACCAGTGATCGGGACAGGGGGCAGGGCGAGCAGTTCTTC
cdr3_aa: CATSDRDRGQGEQFF
d_call: TRBD1
j_call: TRBJ2-1
clone_size: -
v_call: TRBV24-1

cdr3_nt: TGTGCCAGCAGCGTAGCTAGGGGGGCTCCGGGAGACGAGCAGTACTTC
cdr3_aa: CASSVARGAPGDEQYF
d_call: -
j_call: TRBJ2-7
clone_size: few
v_call: TRBV9

cdr3_nt: TGTGCCGCGGGACTAGGGACAGGGTTTAATGAGCAGTTCTTC
cdr3_aa: CAAGLGTGFNEQFF
d_call: -
j_call: TRBJ2-1
clone_size: few
v_call: TRBV19

cdr3_nt: TGTGCCAGCAGCGTGGCAGGTCACACCGGGGAGCTGTTTTTT
cdr3_aa: CASSVAGHTGELFF
d_call: -
j_call: TRBJ2-2
clone_size: -
v_call: TRBV9

cdr3_nt: TGCAGTGCTAGAGATTTGGGTCCGTACGGGAGCTCCTACGAGCAGTACTTC
cdr3_aa: CSARDLGPYGSSYEQYF
d_call: -
j_call: TRBJ2-7
clone_size: few
v_call: TRBV20-1

cdr3_nt: TGTGCCAGCAGTTACTCGGGCTTTTGGGGGACCACCTACAATGAGCAGTTCTTC
cdr3_aa: CASSYSGFWGTTYNEQFF
d_call: -
j_call: TRBJ2-1
clone_size: -
v_call: TRBV6-2/TRBV6-3

cdr3_nt: TGTGCCAGCAGCTTGGGGGCGCCACCCCAAGAGACCCAGTACTTC
cdr3_aa: CASSLGAPPQETQYF
d_call: -
j_call: TRBJ2-5
clone_size: -
v_call: TRBV7-6

cdr3_nt: TGTGCCAGCAGCTTAGCGATTCGGACTGAGCAGTTCTTC
cdr3_aa: CASSLAIRTEQFF
d_call: -
j_call: TRBJ2-1
clone_size: -
v_call: TRBV7-9

cdr3_nt: TGTGCCAGCAGCCGACTCAACAGGGCTACCATTGGCTACACCTTC
cdr3_aa: CASSRLNRATIGYTF
d_call: -
j_call: TRBJ1-2
clone_size: many
v_call: TRBV5-6

cdr3_nt: TGTGCCAGCAGCTTCTCCCGACAGACAACGTACCAAGAGACCCAGTACTTC
cdr3_aa: CASSFSRQTTYQETQYF
d_call: -
j_call: TRBJ2-5
clone_size: -
v_call: TRBV7-2

cdr3_nt: TGTGCCAGCAGTCCCCCCGGGACATTCCAGCCCCAGCATTTT
cdr3_aa: CASSPPGTFQPQHF
d_call: -
j_call: TRBJ1-5
clone_size: -
v_call: TRBV12-3/TRBV12-4

cdr3_nt: TGTGCCAGCAGCTTAGTCCCTAGCGGCAGTGAGCAGTTCTTC
cdr3_aa: CASSLVPSGSEQFF
d_call: TRBD2
j_call: TRBJ2-1
clone_size: -
v_call: TRBV7-9

cdr3_nt: TGTGCCAGCAGCTTAGGGAAGACAGGGGAGAGTTTGGATTCACCCCTCCACTTT
cdr3_aa: CASSLGKTGESLDSPLHF
d_call: TRBD1
j_call: TRBJ1-6
clone_size: -
v_call: TRBV7-9

cdr3_nt: TGTGCCAGCAGCCTGGATCCTTCCACCTACGAGCAGTACTTC
cdr3_aa: CASSLDPSTYEQYF
d_call: -
j_call: TRBJ2-7
clone_size: -
v_call: TRBV7-9